This passage covers 23 T cell receptor beta chains from one sample sequenced in a study of cytomegalovirus exposure and HLA in healthy donors. This PCR relied on a set of 60 Vbeta primers and 13 Jbeta primers. The assay was immunoSEQ multiplex PCR, and TCRdb's table has in-frame clones only and misses some. The sample consists of under 200,000 clones, roughly 75% of them appearing once. Input material: PBMCs. The source of these receptors is a man aged 40-49 years in good health and CMV-seronegative.

This clone occurred a few times. The CDR3 region is CASSPLLGTSVNEQFF. The CDR3 DNA reads TGTGCCAGCAGCCCCCTCCTGGGGACTAGCGTCAATGAGCAGTTCTTC. The chain joins TRBV27 to TRBJ2-1; TRBD2 aligns across 10 bases. V was clipped by 6 bases and J by 6 bases; unmatched bases: 11. Germline V gene lookup returns CDR1 MNHEY and CDR2 SMNVEV (reference sequence). CDR3 size: 16 residues.

The chain is built from TRBV27 and TRBJ1-2; D possibly corresponds to TRBD1 (5 bases). Germline V gives CDR1 MNHEY, CDR2 SMNVEV (reference sequence). The CDR3 contains 13 residues. The V and J ends lost 3 bases and 8 bases respectively, with 13 bases between them. This CDR3 reads CASSFQGGGGYTF. CDR3 sequence (DNA): TGTGCCAGCAGTTTCCAGGGTGGGGGGGGCTACACCTTC.

This clone was seen only a few times. J is TRBJ2-7 and V is TRBV27, with a weak D call TRBD1 (5 bases). Germline lookup yields CDR1 MNHEY and CDR2 SMNVEV (reference sequence). The CDR3 covers 14 residues. Trimming cost V 1 base and J 5 bases, with 12 bases left between them. The CDR3 reads CASSLWPLGHEQYF. CDR3 bases: TGTGCCAGCAGTTTATGGCCGCTGGGGCACGAGCAGTACTTC.

This rearrangement joins TRBV4-3 to TRBJ2-7; D is possibly TRBD2 (6 bases). Between the trimmed V and J ends, which lost 4 bases and 2 bases, there was a span of 12 bases. Germline V lookup: CDR1 LGHNA, CDR2 YSLEER. CDR3 size: 14 residues. The CDR3 protein is CASSPRLGTYEQYF. As DNA, the CDR3 is TGCGCCAGCAGCCCGAGACTAGGCACCTACGAGCAGTACTTC.

This chain links TRBV10-3 with TRBJ2-7; D may be TRBD1 (6 bases). Between the trimmed V and J ends, which lost 4 bases and 4 bases, there was a span of 11 bases. In germline, CDR1 is ENHRY, CDR2 SYGVKD. The CDR3 covers 13 residues. CDR3 DNA: TGTGCCATCAGTGGGACAGAGGATTACGAGCAGTACTTC. Protein product: CAISGTEDYEQYF.

This clone was seen only a few times. J is TRBJ2-1 and V is TRBV27; D remains ambiguous. V shed 5 bases and J shed 0 bases, with 11 bases lying between them. The germline V gene has CDR1 MNHEY and CDR2 SMNVEV (reference sequence). The CDR3 covers 15 residues. The CDR3 DNA follows: TGTGCCAGCAGTCCCGACTTAAGCTCCTACAATGAGCAGTTCTTC. It specifies CASSPDLSSYNEQFF.

The chain links TRBV14 to TRBJ2-1, with 15 bases aligning to TRBD2. J gave up 15 bases and V 4 bases, and 4 bases lay outside the gene matches. Germline V gives CDR1 SGHDN, CDR2 FVKESK. The CDR3 extends over 13 amino acids. CDR3 DNA sequence: TGTGCCAGCAGCCCACGGACTAGCGGGGGGGGGTTCTTC. Encoded protein: CASSPRTSGGGFF.

The gene calls are TRBV19 and TRBJ1-2; D gene uncertain. The germline V gene encodes CDR1 LNHDA and CDR2 SQIVND (reference sequence). CDR3 size: 12 residues. V was cut by 7 bases and J by 8 bases, with 14 bases left in between. CDR3 nucleotide sequence: TGTGCCAGTAACGGTGCTAGTGGGGGCTACACCTTC. This sequence encodes CASNGASGGYTF.

The CDR3 loop reads CASSRTGRDTEAFF. CDR3 nucleotides: TGTGCCAGCAGTCGCACAGGGAGGGACACTGAAGCTTTCTTT. The chain has TRBV6-6 and TRBJ1-1; D may be TRBD1 (6 bases). Germline V gene lookup returns CDR1 MNHNY and CDR2 SVGAGI (reference sequence). There are 14 residues in the CDR3. Trimming removed 5 bases at V and 3 bases at J, with 13 bases between.

The chain combines TRBV29-1 with TRBJ2-6, with TRBD1 matching 7 bases. CDR3 length: 13 amino acids. From germline, CDR1 is SQVTM and CDR2 ANQGSEA. V was pared by 6 bases and J by 2 bases, with 1 base of the junction left unmatched. CDR3 amino acids: CSVTGAGANVLTF. The CDR3 nucleotides read TGCAGCGTAACAGGGGCTGGGGCCAACGTCCTGACTTTC.

This clone has only one observation. The V gene is TRBV6-5, the J gene TRBJ2-1, with unresolved D. CDR3 length: 13 residues. Germline V lookup: CDR1 MNHEY, CDR2 SVGAGI. The V end lost 0 bases, the J end lost 6 bases, and 6 bases lay between the germline ends. The CDR3 is CASSYSPLNEQFF. The CDR3, as DNA: TGTGCCAGCAGTTACTCCCCCCTCAATGAGCAGTTCTTC.

This clone was recorded a few times. This chain joins TRBV5-4 and TRBJ2-1; TRBD2 is a possible D gene (5 bases). The germline gives CDR1 SGHNT, CDR2 YYREEE (reference sequence). V was shortened by 5 bases and J by 0 bases, with 12 bases between the two germline ends. The CDR3 length is 15 residues. The CDR3 DNA sequence: TGTGCCAGCAGACCCGCGGGTAGCTCCTACAATGAGCAGTTCTTC. The encoded protein is CASRPAGSSYNEQFF. Based on the CDR3 plus reference TRBV5-4 and TRBJ2-1, the full variable domain is ETGVTQSPTHLIKTRGQQVTLRCSSQSGHNTVSWYQQALGQGPQFIFQYYREEENGRGNFPPRFSGLQFPNYSSELNVNALELDDSALYLCASRPAGSSYNEQFFGPGTRLTVL.

The V call is TRBV15, the J call TRBJ2-5, with D tentatively TRBD2 (5 bases). The better agreement between TRBJ2-7 and the DNA end casts doubt on the J call. The CDR3 is 15 amino acids. CDR1 and CDR2 from the germline V gene are LNHNV and YYDKDF (reference sequence). The CDR3 DNA reads TGTGCCACCAGCAGAGATCTCTCGGGGTACCACGAGCAGTACTTC. This encodes CATSRDLSGYHEQYF.

The genes are TRBV7-2 and TRBJ2-7; 8 positions match TRBD2. The trim removed 5 bases at V and 6 bases at J, leaving 3 bases unmatched. This CDR3 spans 12 amino acids. Germline CDR1 is SGHTA and CDR2 is FQGNSA. CDR3 sequence (DNA): TGTGCCAGCAGCCCACGGGGGGGCGAGCAGTACTTC. It yields the protein CASSPRGGEQYF.

There are a few counts of this clone. This sequence joins TRBV6-1 and TRBJ1-1; D unclear. This CDR3 is built from 12 residues. V was pared by 5 bases and J by 0 bases, with 4 bases between. Germline assignment: CDR1 MNHNS and CDR2 SASEGT. CDR3 amino acids: CASSTVNTEAFF. The CDR3 DNA sequence: TGTGCCAGCAGTACAGTGAACACTGAAGCTTTCTTT.

This chain's CDR3 is CSVDRETQYF. The DNA for the CDR3 is TGCAGCGTTGACAGGGAGACCCAGTACTTC. The chain links TRBV29-1 to TRBJ2-5; D unclear. Germline V gene lookup returns CDR1 SQVTM and CDR2 ANQGSEA. This CDR3 region has 10 residues. The V end was cut by 3 bases, the J end by 5 bases, with 4 bases between.

V is TRBV6-1 and J is TRBJ2-5; TRBD2 is a possible D gene (6 bases). The J call may be mistaken, given a closer DNA end match to TRBJ2-7. The CDR3 extends over 13 amino acids. Germline V CDR1 and CDR2: MNHNS, SASEGT. CDR3 nucleotides: TGTGCCAGCACCCTCGCGGGGTCCTACGAGCAGTACTTC. Encoded protein: CASTLAGSYEQYF.

The chain combines TRBV2 with TRBJ2-5, with 10 bases aligning to TRBD2. V shed 7 bases and J 0 bases; nucleotides not matched to a gene: 5. CDR3 size: 15 residues. Germline V gene lookup returns CDR1 SNHLY and CDR2 FYNNEI. CDR3 sequence: CASTLAGGNQETQYF. The CDR3 region has the DNA TGTGCCAGCACTTTAGCGGGGGGTAACCAAGAGACCCAGTACTTC.

The chain links TRBV7-9 to TRBJ1-5; 7 bases agree with TRBD1. CDR1 and CDR2 (germline): SEHNR, FQNEAQ (reference sequence). The CDR3 is 16 amino acids. V trimming: 6 bases; J trimming: 6 bases; junction bases outside the gene matches: 14. The CDR3 bases are TGTGCCAGCAGTCATATTGCTGACAGGGATGGTCAGCCCCAGCATTTT. This encodes CASSHIADRDGQPQHF.

The rearrangement joins TRBV7-2 to TRBJ1-2; perhaps TRBD1 as D (6 bases). The CDR3 covers 15 residues. Germline CDR1 SGHTA, CDR2 FQGNSA. Trimming stripped 5 bases from V and 4 bases from J, with 17 bases between. The CDR3 spells CASSPPAGAFYGYTF. The CDR3 DNA reads as TGTGCCAGCAGCCCGCCGGCAGGGGCGTTCTATGGCTACACCTTC. Full variable domain (remainder filled in from reference TRBV7-2 and TRBJ1-2): GAGVSQSPSNKVTEKGKDVELRCDPISGHTALYWYRQSLGQGLEFLIYFQGNSAPDKSGLPSDRFSAERTGGSVSTLTIQRTQQEDSAVYLCASSPPAGAFYGYTFGSGTRLTVV.

This clone came up once. V gene TRBV7-2 combines with J gene TRBJ2-2; 12 nucleotides align to TRBD1. Losses at the gene ends were 1 base for V and 6 bases for J; bases not matched to a gene: 6. The germline CDR1 and CDR2 sequences are SGHTA and FQGNSA. The CDR3 has 17 residues. CDR3 loop: CASSLVPGQGAAGELFF. Here the CDR3 DNA reads TGTGCCAGCAGCTTAGTCCCGGGACAGGGGGCCGCCGGGGAGCTGTTTTTT.

The rearrangement joins TRBV4-1 to TRBJ2-2, with TRBD2 matching over 10 bases. CDR3 length: 18 amino acids. Germline assignment: CDR1 MGHRA and CDR2 YSYEKL. V was pared by 0 bases and J by 1 base, with 5 bases of the junction left unmatched. The CDR3 DNA is TGCGCCAGCAGCCAAGACGGGACTAGCGCGCTGAACACCGGGGAGCTGTTTTTT. Translated, it gives CASSQDGTSALNTGELFF.

The sample holds a few counts of this clone. The CDR3 sequence: CAISENERQPQHF. The DNA of the CDR3 is TGTGCCATCAGTGAGAACGAGCGTCAGCCCCAGCATTTT. The chain recombines TRBV10-3 with TRBJ1-5; D gene unclear. Looked up from germline, CDR1 is ENHRY and CDR2 is SYGVKD. Trimming removed 2 bases at V and 6 bases at J, with 8 bases between. The CDR3 sequence is 13 residues long.